A selection of T cell receptor beta chains follows, all from one sample in a study of spatial heterogeneity in lung cancer. TCRdb itself ran the 5' RACE reads through MiXCR, one entry per CDR3 protein. The data contain about 85,000 distinct CDR3 sequences, under 25% of them singletons. The sample in question was PBMCs, obtained at surgery. The receptors come from a male donor with early-stage non-small cell lung cancer. CDR3s include the opening cysteine and the closing phenylalanine or tryptophan. D genes are given only for firm matches. Not all rows give a size; the values are once, few, many and, for expanded clones, a class.

J gene,clone size,V gene,D gene,CDR3 protein,CDR3 DNA
TRBJ1-5,medium-sized,TRBV9,NA,CASSLDDTFNQPQHF,TGTGCCAGCAGCCTAGACGATACCTTCAATCAGCCCCAGCATTTT
TRBJ2-3,NA,TRBV29-1,NA,CSVGLALSTDTQYF,TGCAGCGTGGGGCTAGCCCTAAGCACAGATACGCAGTATTTT
TRBJ2-3,NA,TRBV27,NA,CATAEVGTQYF,TGTGCCACCGCGGAGGTGGGTACGCAGTATTTT
TRBJ1-1,NA,TRBV6-5,TRBD1,CASRLTGGARRTEAFF,TGTGCCAGCAGGCTTACAGGGGGCGCCCGGAGAACTGAAGCTTTCTTT
TRBJ2-7,NA,TRBV11-2,NA,CASSLQLRYEQYF,TGTGCCAGCAGCTTACAGCTTAGGTACGAGCAGTACTTC
TRBJ1-4,many,TRBV2,TRBD1,CASRAQGAGNEKLFF,TGTGCCAGCAGAGCGCAGGGGGCGGGTAATGAAAAACTGTTTTTT
TRBJ1-4,NA,TRBV12-3/TRBV12-4,NA,CASSFQTMNEKLFF,TGTGCCAGCAGTTTCCAGACTATGAATGAAAAACTGTTTTTT
TRBJ2-1,NA,TRBV12-3/TRBV12-4,TRBD2,CASRQPGLAGVEQFF,TGTGCCAGCAGACAACCGGGACTAGCGGGGGTGGAGCAGTTCTTC
TRBJ2-7,NA,TRBV19,TRBD1,CASSMLPGQGVHEQYF,TGTGCCAGTAGTATGCTCCCGGGACAGGGAGTCCACGAGCAGTACTTC
TRBJ1-5,NA,TRBV27,TRBD1,CASSMTGARVAQHF,TGTGCCAGCAGTATGACAGGGGCCCGCGTCGCCCAGCATTTT
TRBJ1-6,few,TRBV10-3,NA,CAIRNTSSYNSPLHF,TGTGCCATCAGAAACACGAGCTCCTATAATTCACCCCTCCACTTT
TRBJ2-5,few,TRBV9,TRBD1,CASSVQTGLGETQYF,TGTGCCAGCAGCGTACAGACAGGGTTAGGAGAGACCCAGTACTTC
TRBJ2-1,few,TRBV4-2,NA,CASSQEVTYNEQFF,TGTGCCAGCAGCCAAGAGGTGACCTACAATGAGCAGTTCTTC
TRBJ2-5,NA,TRBV6-5,NA,CASDNVGETQYF,TGTGCCAGTGACAACGTGGGGGAGACCCAGTACTTC
TRBJ2-1,NA,TRBV7-9,TRBD2,CASRPIAGAYNEQFF,TGTGCCAGCAGGCCAATAGCGGGAGCCTACAATGAGCAGTTCTTC
TRBJ2-1,few,TRBV2,NA,CASSERGSGVEQFF,TGTGCCAGCAGTGAAAGAGGGAGCGGAGTTGAGCAGTTCTTC
TRBJ1-2,NA,TRBV2,NA,CASSEAERTYGYTF,TGTGCCAGCAGTGAAGCGGAGCGGACCTATGGCTACACCTTC
TRBJ2-1,NA,TRBV9,TRBD2,CASSATAGVGNEQFF,TGTGCCAGCAGCGCCACAGCGGGGGTCGGTAATGAGCAGTTCTTC
TRBJ2-2,medium-sized,TRBV7-6,NA,CASSLAGRAGELFF,TGTGCCAGCAGCTTAGCGGGTCGGGCCGGGGAGCTGTTTTTT
TRBJ1-2,once,TRBV4-1,TRBD1,CASSQETGVGYTF,TGCGCCAGCAGCCAAGAAACAGGGGTTGGCTACACCTTC
TRBJ2-3,few,TRBV19,TRBD1,CASSQGASTDTQYF,TGTGCCAGTTCGCAGGGGGCCAGCACAGATACGCAGTATTTT
TRBJ2-3,NA,TRBV20-1,TRBD2,CSARAGLAERDSTDTQYF,TGCAGTGCTAGAGCGGGACTAGCGGAGAGGGACAGCACAGATACGCAGTATTTT
TRBJ2-1,few,TRBV4-2,NA,CASSQAWALLENEQFF,TGTGCCAGCAGCCAAGCTTGGGCCTTGTTAGAGAATGAGCAGTTCTTC
TRBJ1-1,NA,TRBV6-1,TRBD1,CASSGGGLGTEAFF,TGTGCCAGCAGTGGAGGGGGCCTTGGCACTGAAGCTTTCTTT
TRBJ2-6,many,TRBV20-1,NA,CSAREGVFYSGANVLTF,TGCAGTGCTAGAGAAGGAGTGTTTTACTCTGGGGCCAACGTCCTGACTTTC
TRBJ1-5,NA,TRBV11-2,NA,CASSLGLRDKPQHF,TGTGCCAGCAGCTTAGGATTACGGGATAAGCCCCAGCATTTT
TRBJ1-5,NA,TRBV20-1,TRBD1,CSATSPDRGLGQPQHF,TGCAGTGCTACCTCTCCCGACAGGGGCCTAGGTCAGCCCCAGCATTTT
TRBJ2-1,NA,TRBV12-3/TRBV12-4,NA,CASSPPGEQFF,TGTGCCAGCAGTCCCCCGGGCGAGCAGTTCTTC
TRBJ2-7,once,TRBV12-3/TRBV12-4,NA,CASSLMTFTYEQYF,TGTGCCAGCAGTCTAATGACATTTACCTACGAGCAGTACTTC
TRBJ2-3,few,TRBV5-1,NA,CASSSTGEVNTDTQYF,TGCGCCAGCAGCTCTACAGGGGAGGTTAACACAGATACGCAGTATTTT
TRBJ1-1,NA,TRBV25-1,NA,CASRSIPGLNTEAFF,TGTGCCAGCAGAAGCATTCCCGGACTGAACACTGAAGCTTTCTTT
TRBJ1-6,NA,TRBV6-5,TRBD1,CASGDRGTSRLHF,TGTGCCAGCGGGGACAGGGGGACGTCACGCCTCCACTTT
TRBJ1-4,many,TRBV7-8,NA,CASRRDRTDEKLFF,TGTGCCAGCCGAAGAGACAGAACGGATGAAAAACTGTTTTTT
TRBJ1-2,few,TRBV19,NA,CASSIAGGVDLNGYTF,TGTGCCAGTAGTATAGCCGGCGGGGTCGACTTGAATGGCTACACCTTC
TRBJ1-5,NA,TRBV2,NA,CASSVNNQPQHF,TGTGCCAGCAGTGTAAACAATCAGCCCCAGCATTTT
TRBJ1-1,NA,TRBV12-3/TRBV12-4,NA,CASSKRQVNTEAFF,TGTGCCAGCAGTAAACGTCAGGTGAACACTGAAGCTTTCTTT
TRBJ2-3,many,TRBV10-3,TRBD1,CAISNRGLTDTQYF,TGTGCCATCAGTAACAGGGGGCTCACAGATACGCAGTATTTT
TRBJ2-6,many,TRBV7-2,NA,CASSSTSSGANVLTF,TGTGCCAGCAGCTCGACTAGTTCTGGGGCCAACGTCCTGACTTTC
TRBJ2-1,NA,TRBV3-1,NA,CASSQDGAIEQFF,TGTGCCAGCAGCCAAGACGGCGCGATTGAGCAGTTCTTC
TRBJ1-1,many,TRBV2,NA,CASSQDSMNTEAFF,TGTGCCAGCAGTCAGGACAGCATGAACACTGAAGCTTTCTTT
TRBJ2-5,NA,TRBV10-3,TRBD1,CAISVTGGETQYF,TGTGCCATCAGTGTTACAGGGGGAGAGACCCAGTACTTC
TRBJ2-7,NA,TRBV19,NA,CASSISGGPRIVEQYF,TGTGCCAGTAGTATTTCAGGCGGACCCCGGATAGTGGAGCAGTACTTC
TRBJ2-1,many,TRBV10-3,TRBD1,CAISESNRGDFNEQFF,TGTGCCATCAGTGAGTCAAACAGGGGGGATTTCAATGAGCAGTTCTTC
TRBJ2-2,NA,TRBV7-3,TRBD2,CASSSAGLAGSTGELFF,TGTGCCAGCAGCTCAGCTGGACTAGCGGGGAGCACCGGGGAGCTGTTTTTT
TRBJ2-7,NA,TRBV3-1,NA,CASSGSSYEQYF,TGTGCCAGCAGCGGGAGCTCCTACGAGCAGTACTTC
TRBJ1-6,NA,TRBV4-3,NA,CASSPGQPDNSPLHF,TGCGCCAGCAGCCCAGGACAGCCGGATAATTCACCCCTCCACTTT
TRBJ2-3,NA,TRBV29-1,TRBD2,CSVYGLDQGYTDTQYF,TGCAGCGTTTATGGACTAGACCAGGGATACACAGATACGCAGTATTTT
TRBJ2-2,NA,TRBV12-3/TRBV12-4,NA,CATSRAQTNTGELFF,TGTGCCACCTCTAGGGCACAGACGAACACCGGGGAGCTGTTTTTT
TRBJ2-5,NA,TRBV20-1,TRBD1,CSARQQGGHETQYF,TGCAGTGCTAGACAACAGGGGGGCCATGAGACCCAGTACTTC
TRBJ1-5,few,TRBV28,TRBD1,CASRKDREGQPQHF,TGTGCCAGCAGAAAGGACAGGGAGGGTCAGCCCCAGCATTTT
TRBJ1-5,NA,TRBV12-3/TRBV12-4,TRBD1,CASSSGTGGGQPQHF,TGTGCCAGTTCATCCGGGACAGGGGGCGGTCAGCCCCAGCATTTT